This note documents a single T cell receptor (beta chain) sequence. Its antigen is not identified. This entry is derived from a study of naive and memory T cell subsets. Both TRBC1 and TRBC2 were covered by a beta constant-region primer of two equimolar oligonucleotides. Four rounds of PCR amplified the ligated cDNA using nested alpha and beta constant-region primers plus SP2. An oligonucleotide with the SP2 primer and a 12-nucleotide UMI was ligated to the cDNA 3' end. Each CDR3 protein is one row after TCRdb ran MiXCR on the UMI-ligation and nested PCR reads. This sample yields under 25,000 distinct CDR3 sequences, of which roughly 9.6% are seen a single time; about 24% belongs to the top ten. Overall study findings and caveats: Clonotypes here are unpaired alpha or beta chain sequences. From naive to CM, EM and EMRA, diversity decreased and Gini increased.

CMV status came from CD4+ T cell IFNgamma after overnight CMV lysate stimulation of fresh PBMCs. The sequencing input was central memory CD8+ T cells from blood. The clonotype was recovered from a human donor in good health.

CDR3 in amino acids: CSALPRGYEQYF. The CDR3 DNA reads as TGCAGTGCGTTACCCAGAGGCTACGAGCAGTACTTC. The rearrangement joins TRBV20-1 to TRBJ2-7; D not certain. The CDR3 runs 12 residues. The V gene lost 6 bases and the J gene lost 3 bases, with 12 bases spanning the gap. The germline V gene has CDR1 DFQATT and CDR2 SNEGSKA (reference sequence).